These 30 T cell receptor beta chains were sequenced from one sample in a study of shared clonotypes between healthy human individuals. Method: immunoSEQ multiplex PCR; TCRdb's copy keeps in-frame clones and lacks some. Among roughly 2.1 million clones listed, just over 90% were seen once. Only CD45RO-negative cells positively selected for CCR7 counted as naive CD8 cells, so terminally differentiated effector memory CD45RA+ cells were excluded. The sequencing sample was made of naive CD8+ T cells from PBMCs. The receptors stem from a man between 18 and 35 years old in good health. Some clones in this sample may be carry-over from other donors' samples.

The chain couples TRBV7-2 to TRBJ2-7; D is perhaps TRBD2 (5 bases). The CDR3 contains 14 residues. CDR1 is SGHTA and CDR2 is FQGNSA in the germline V gene. Between the trimmed V and J ends, which lost 5 bases and 2 bases, there was a span of 13 bases. The CDR3 spells CASSPGTFTYEQYF. The CDR3 coding sequence is TGTGCCAGCAGCCCGGGAACCTTTACCTACGAGCAGTACTTC.

The table lists this clone with a few counts. The J gene is TRBJ2-7, the V gene TRBV28; 8 positions agree with TRBD2. The V segment lost 2 bases and the J segment 6 bases; nucleotides outside the gene matches: 3. In germline, CDR1 is MDHEN, CDR2 SYDVKM. This CDR3 is 13 amino acids long. The CDR3 bases are TGTGCCAGCAGTTTACGGGCGGGAGGCGAGCAGTACTTC. Amino acid sequence: CASSLRAGGEQYF.

With respect to this clone: At the DNA level, this CDR3 is encoded by other sequences in the same sample as well. The V call is TRBV13, the J call TRBJ2-7; the D gene is possibly TRBD2 (6 bases). Germline loops: CDR1 PRHDT, CDR2 FYEKMQ (reference sequence). Trimming removed 3 bases from V and 3 bases from J, with 9 bases in between. CDR3 length: 13 amino acids. CDR3 sequence (DNA): TGTGCCAGCAGCTTCGGTAGCGGCTACGAGCAGTACTTC. This sequence encodes CASSFGSGYEQYF. Using reference TRBV13 and TRBJ2-7 for the parts outside the CDR3, the full variable domain is AAGVIQSPRHLIKEKRETATLKCYPIPRHDTVYWYQQGPGQDPQFLISFYEKMQSDKGSIPDRFSAQQFSDYHSELNMSSLELGDSALYFCASSFGSGYEQYFGPGTRLTVT.

The chain combines TRBV4-1 with TRBJ2-1; D call uncertain. Between the trimmed V and J ends, which lost 4 bases and 5 bases, there was a span of 15 bases. The CDR3 is 15 amino acids. CDR1 MGHRA and CDR2 YSYEKL come from the germline V gene. The CDR3 protein is CASSLFGDRNNEQFF. CDR3 in DNA: TGCGCCAGCAGCCTCTTTGGGGATAGGAACAATGAGCAGTTCTTC.

This clone was picked up one time. Other DNA sequences in this sample translate to the same CDR3. The V gene is TRBV29-1, the J gene TRBJ2-1, with D perhaps matching TRBD2 (6 bases). Between the trimmed V and J ends, which lost 3 bases and 1 base, there was a span of 7 bases. In germline, CDR1 is SQVTM, CDR2 ANQGSEA. The CDR3 totals 13 residues. The DNA for the CDR3 is TGCAGCGTTGAGGGACTTTCCTACAATGAGCAGTTCTTC. Its protein product is CSVEGLSYNEQFF.

This chain links TRBV5-6 with TRBJ2-2, with 7 bases matching TRBD1. CDR3 length: 15 residues. Trimming cost V 1 base and J 5 bases; bases outside gene matches: 5. In germline, CDR1 is SGHDT, CDR2 YYEEEE. The CDR3 coding sequence is TGTGCCAGCAGCTTGAAACAGGGGATGACCGGGGAGCTGTTTTTT. It is translated as CASSLKQGMTGELFF.

The chain recombines TRBV7-9 with TRBJ2-1; D not resolved. Germline V gives CDR1 SEHNR, CDR2 FQNEAQ (reference sequence). Trimming stripped 1 base from V and 7 bases from J, with 14 bases between. CDR3 length: 15 amino acids. CDR3 residues: CASSLEFLSRNEQFF. CDR3 coding DNA: TGTGCCAGCAGCTTAGAATTTTTAAGTCGGAATGAGCAGTTCTTC. The full variable domain, in which reference TRBV7-9 and TRBJ2-1 provide the parts outside the CDR3, is DTGVSQNPRHKITKRGQNVTFRCDPISEHNRLYWYRQTLGQGPEFLTYFQNEAQLEKSRLLSDRFSAERPKGSFSTLEIQRTEQGDSAMYLCASSLEFLSRNEQFFGPGTRLTVL.

CDR3 DNA: TGTGCCAGCGTTGGGGTGAACACTGAAGCTTTCTTT. It yields the protein CASVGVNTEAFF. The chain recombines TRBV5-4 with TRBJ1-1; D ambiguous. This CDR3 has 12 amino acids. Deletions cut 7 bases from V and 0 bases from J, with 7 bases between. CDR1 SGHNT and CDR2 YYREEE come from the germline V gene (reference sequence). The whole variable domain, filled in from reference TRBV5-4 and TRBJ1-1, reads ETGVTQSPTHLIKTRGQQVTLRCSSQSGHNTVSWYQQALGQGPQFIFQYYREEENGRGNFPPRFSGLQFPNYSSELNVNALELDDSALYLCASVGVNTEAFFGQGTRLTVV.

This chain links TRBV29-1 with TRBJ2-4; 9 positions agree with TRBD1. V gave up 4 bases and J gave up 0 bases; unmatched junction bases: 10. The length of the CDR3 is 17 residues. Looked up from germline, CDR1 is SQVTM and CDR2 is ANQGSEA. The CDR3 here is CSVGGTGQGLAKNIQYF. The DNA of the CDR3 is TGCAGCGTTGGGGGGACAGGGCAAGGACTAGCCAAAAACATTCAGTACTTC.

The V and J genes are TRBV7-9 and TRBJ2-2, with 8 bases matching TRBD2. Trimming at V came to 5 bases and at J to 5 bases, leaving 10 bases not matched to a gene. The CDR3 is 16 amino acids. Per the germline V gene, CDR1 is SEHNR and CDR2 is FQNEAQ (reference sequence). The CDR3 is CASSPPGGGGTGELFF. DNA for the CDR3: TGTGCCAGCAGCCCCCCTGGCGGCGGGGGGACCGGGGAGCTGTTTTTT.

V gene TRBV7-8 combines with J gene TRBJ1-5; 11 bases match TRBD1. In germline, CDR1 is SGHVS, CDR2 FQNEAQ. This CDR3 region has 17 residues. Trimming at V came to 4 bases and at J to 7 bases, leaving 12 bases not matched to a gene. CDR3 region: CASSSLSGTGGKQPQHF. In DNA form, the CDR3 reads TGTGCCAGCAGCTCACTAAGCGGGACAGGGGGAAAACAGCCCCAGCATTTT. Filled out from reference TRBV7-8 and TRBJ1-5, the complete variable domain reads GAGVSQSPRYKVAKRGQDVALRCDPISGHVSLFWYQQALGQGPEFLTYFQNEAQLDKSGLPSDRFFAERPEGSVSTLKIQRTQQEDSAVYLCASSSLSGTGGKQPQHFGDGTRLSIL.

This sequence joins TRBV9 and TRBJ1-1, with D hard to call. Germline CDR1 and CDR2: SGDLS and YYNGEE. This CDR3 spans 16 amino acids. V was pared by 0 bases and J by 1 base, with 13 bases between. As DNA, the CDR3 is TGTGCCAGCAGCGTAGACGGTGACATAAAGAACACTGAAGCTTTCTTT. Translating it yields CASSVDGDIKNTEAFF.

The rearrangement uses TRBV29-1 and TRBJ1-2; a possible D gene is TRBD1 (6 bases). V shed 7 bases and J shed 0 bases, with 18 bases lying between them. Germline V gene sequence: CDR1 SQVTM, CDR2 ANQGSEA. This CDR3 has 15 amino acids. The CDR3 is CSAIDRTATNYGYTF. The CDR3 bases are TGCAGCGCTATAGACCGGACAGCCACTAACTATGGCTACACCTTC.

Points on this clone: This same CDR3 is encoded by further DNA sequences in the sample. The chain carries TRBV6-5 and TRBJ1-2; D remains unclear. Germline CDR1 reads MNHEY; CDR2 reads SVGAGI. This CDR3 contains 13 residues. Trimming left V 0 bases short and J 7 bases short, with 9 bases between. The CDR3 bases are TGTGCCAGCAGTTACTCGGAGGGTAGTGGCTACACCTTC. It translates to CASSYSEGSGYTF.

This chain links TRBV7-8 with TRBJ2-7, with a weak D call TRBD1 (6 bases). Germline V gives CDR1 SGHVS, CDR2 FQNEAQ. V shed 0 bases and J shed 0 bases, with 18 bases lying between them. The CDR3 runs to 18 residues. CDR3 residues: CASSLAHPLDRSSYEQYF. The CDR3 nucleotides read TGTGCCAGCAGCTTAGCCCATCCTCTAGACAGGAGCTCCTACGAGCAGTACTTC.

This clone has a single count. This chain links TRBV7-9 with TRBJ2-7; 7 bases match TRBD1. The trim removed 3 bases at V and 3 bases at J, leaving 5 bases unmatched. This CDR3 spans 14 amino acids. Germline-derived CDR1 and CDR2 are SEHNR and FQNEAQ (reference sequence). The CDR3 coding sequence is TGTGCCAGCAGCTTTGGGACAGCTGACTACGAGCAGTACTTC. Its protein product is CASSFGTADYEQYF.

This chain links TRBV5-1 with TRBJ2-1; 9 bases are a match to TRBD2. Germline CDR1 reads SGHRS; CDR2 reads YFSETQ. Trimming at V came to 3 bases and at J to 5 bases, leaving 9 bases not matched to a gene. CDR3 size: 16 residues. The CDR3 nucleotides are TGCGCCAGCAGCTGGCGCGGGACTAGCAGAAACAATGAGCAGTTCTTC. The encoded protein is CASSWRGTSRNNEQFF. The full variable domain, rest sourced from reference TRBV5-1 and TRBJ2-1, is KAGVTQTPRYLIKTRGQQVTLSCSPISGHRSVSWYQQTPGQGLQFLFEYFSETQRNKGNFPGRFSGRQFSNSRSEMNVSTLELGDSALYLCASSWRGTSRNNEQFFGPGTRLTVL.

Remarks on this clone: Other nucleotide sequences in the sample specify the same CDR3. The chain uses TRBV15 and TRBJ1-1; TRBD1 matches at 11 bases. The length of the CDR3 is 14 residues. Per germline, CDR1 LNHNV and CDR2 YYDKDF (reference sequence). Trimming cost V 3 bases and J 5 bases; bases outside gene matches: 2. This chain's CDR3 is CATSRGQGVTEAFF. As DNA, the CDR3 is TGTGCCACCAGCAGGGGACAGGGGGTAACTGAAGCTTTCTTT.

The rearrangement joins TRBV2 to TRBJ2-7; no clear D. The CDR3 totals 14 residues. V lost 7 bases and J 3 bases, leaving 16 bases between the germline ends. From germline, CDR1 is SNHLY and CDR2 FYNNEI. The CDR3 sequence: CASKLTSTFYEQYF. CDR3 coding DNA: TGTGCCAGCAAACTGACAAGTACCTTCTACGAGCAGTACTTC.

The chain has TRBV7-9 and TRBJ1-1; D not resolved. Germline values: CDR1 SEHNR, CDR2 FQNEAQ (reference sequence). Trimming took 2 bases from V and 2 from J, leaving 9 bases between them. The length of the CDR3 is 14 residues. CDR3 DNA: TGTGCCAGCAGCTTAATGCCGGTAAACACTGAAGCTTTCTTT. This translates into CASSLMPVNTEAFF.

This clone was recorded a few times. The chain recombines TRBV7-9 with TRBJ1-5, with D uncertain. Per germline, CDR1 SEHNR and CDR2 FQNEAQ (reference sequence). Trimming cost V 0 bases and J 3 bases, with 9 bases left between them. This CDR3 spans 15 amino acids. The CDR3 spells CASSLATENNQPQHF. CDR3 nucleotides: TGTGCCAGCAGCTTAGCTACGGAGAACAATCAGCCCCAGCATTTT.

This chain links TRBV5-4 with TRBJ2-5; unclear D gene. Per germline, CDR1 SGHNT and CDR2 YYREEE (reference sequence). The CDR3 runs to 14 residues. Trimming removed 0 bases from V and 7 bases from J, with 13 bases in between. In DNA, the CDR3 is TGTGCCAGCAGCTTGGAGCGCCAAAAAGGGACCCAGTACTTC. Residues: CASSLERQKGTQYF. The full variable domain, rest sourced from reference TRBV5-4 and TRBJ2-5, is ETGVTQSPTHLIKTRGQQVTLRCSSQSGHNTVSWYQQALGQGPQFIFQYYREEENGRGNFPPRFSGLQFPNYSSELNVNALELDDSALYLCASSLERQKGTQYFGPGTRLLVL.

The chain uses TRBV27 and TRBJ2-1; 10 bases map to TRBD2. Germline CDR1 is MNHEY and CDR2 is SMNVEV (reference sequence). V lost 5 bases, J lost 10 bases, and 14 bases stayed unmatched. The CDR3 extends over 16 amino acids. This chain's CDR3 is CASSPPQSGRAAEQFF. CDR3 nucleotides: TGTGCCAGCAGTCCCCCCCAAAGCGGGAGGGCCGCCGAGCAGTTCTTC.

V is TRBV5-1 and J is TRBJ2-5; no clear D gene. CDR1 and CDR2 from the germline V gene are SGHRS and YFSETQ. This CDR3 is 13 amino acids long. V was trimmed by 0 bases and J by 3 bases, leaving 6 bases between them. The CDR3 sequence is CASSLGPKETQYF. The CDR3 region has the DNA TGCGCCAGCAGCTTGGGACCCAAAGAGACCCAGTACTTC.

The CDR3 DNA sequence: TGCGCCAGCAGCCAAGATGAACGGTACGACACCATATATTTT. It is translated as CASSQDERYDTIYF. J is TRBJ1-3 and V is TRBV4-1, with D unresolved. With 0 bases removed from V and 8 bases from J, the gap between germline ends came to 11 bases. Germline CDR1 MGHRA, CDR2 YSYEKL. This CDR3 comprises 14 residues.

V is TRBV5-1 and J is TRBJ2-5; 9 bases are shared with TRBD2. The CDR3 totals 17 residues. The germline gives CDR1 SGHRS, CDR2 YFSETQ. V shed 0 bases and J 1 base; nucleotides not matched to a gene: 7. The CDR3 reads CASSLAGRLAAQETQYF. Here the CDR3 DNA reads TGCGCCAGCAGCTTGGCTGGGAGACTAGCGGCCCAAGAGACCCAGTACTTC.

The chain joins TRBV27 to TRBJ2-3, with D possibly matching TRBD2 (6 bases). This CDR3 comprises 14 residues. CDR1 is MNHEY and CDR2 is SMNVEV in the germline V gene (reference sequence). The V end was cut by 3 bases, the J end by 7 bases, with 14 bases between. CDR3 DNA: TGTGCCAGCAGTTTGTCGGGAGTGGGGAATACGCAGTATTTT. Protein product: CASSLSGVGNTQYF.

This clone was found once. This chain joins TRBV5-4 and TRBJ2-3, with 9 bases identical to TRBD1. CDR1 and CDR2 from the germline V gene are SGHNT and YYREEE (reference sequence). The CDR3 extends over 14 amino acids. The V gene end was trimmed by 3 bases and the J gene end by 10 bases; junction bases not matched to a gene: 9. The CDR3 protein is CASSSGQGLRAQYF. The CDR3 region has the DNA TGTGCCAGCAGCTCCGGACAGGGGTTAAGGGCGCAGTATTTT.

This clone was recorded once. The identical CDR3 is also encoded by other nucleotide sequences in the sample. The CDR3 here is CASSQDTGSGNTIYF. The CDR3 DNA is TGCGCCAGCAGCCAAGATACGGGGTCCGGAAACACCATATATTTT. This chain uses TRBV4-3 with TRBJ1-3; D gene unclear. The V end lost 0 bases, the J end lost 4 bases, and 10 bases lay between the germline ends. Germline V CDR1 and CDR2: LGHNA, YSLEER. The CDR3 is 15 residues long.

This clone showed up just once. The chain links TRBV28 to TRBJ1-6; D unclear. The germline CDR1 and CDR2 sequences are MDHEN and SYDVKM. Trimming shortened V by 2 bases and J by 0 bases, and 2 bases separated the two germline ends. CDR3 size: 14 residues. In nucleotides, the CDR3 is TGTGCCAGCAGTTTAATCTCCTATAATTCACCCCTCCACTTT. Translation: CASSLISYNSPLHF.